These 15 T cell receptor beta chains share one sample of origin, sequenced in a study of T cells after yellow fever vaccination. TCRdb ran MiXCR on the 5' RACE reads and lists one entry per CDR3 protein. This sample carries some 350,000 distinct CDR3 sequences, 8.5% to 9% of them seen once, and the ten largest clones take over 15%. The source was PBMCs, collected on the day of the first yellow fever vaccination. These receptors originate from a man aged 18-30 years who received the YFV17D yellow fever vaccine.

Here the CDR3 DNA reads TGTGCCAGCACCTACAGTTCCACAGATACGCAGTATTTT. Its protein product is CASTYSSTDTQYF. J is TRBJ2-3 and V is TRBV12-3 or TRBV12-4; D gene uncertain. This CDR3 region has 13 residues. The V end lost 7 bases, the J end lost 2 bases, and 10 bases lay between the germline ends.

V is TRBV24-1 and J is TRBJ1-3; D might be TRBD1 (5 bases). The ends were cut back, 2 bases at V and 8 bases at J, with 6 bases in the middle. The CDR3 loop spans 12 amino acids. Germline CDR1 reads KGHDR; CDR2 reads SFDVKD. The DNA of the CDR3 is TGTGCCACCAGTGATTGGGGCTACACCATATATTTT. This encodes CATSDWGYTIYF.

The chain is built from TRBV20-1 and TRBJ2-4; 9 bases fit TRBD1. After removal of 5 bases from V and 1 base from J, the junction contained 6 bases not matched to a gene. The CDR3 covers 15 residues. Per germline, CDR1 DFQATT and CDR2 SNEGSKA (reference sequence). CDR3 in DNA: TGCAGTGCTCACCGGGACAGGGATGCCAAAAACATTCAGTACTTC. Its translation is CSAHRDRDAKNIQYF.

This clonotype was counted between two and nine times. V and J are TRBV7-2 and TRBJ2-2; no reliable D call. Deletions cut 2 bases from V and 6 bases from J, with 13 bases between. The germline gives CDR1 SGHTA, CDR2 FQGNSA. This CDR3 is 15 amino acids long. The CDR3 DNA follows: TGTGCCAGCAGCTTACCCCTAGGAAGGGCCGGGGAGCTGTTTTTT. Translated: CASSLPLGRAGELFF. Complete variable domain (other parts from reference TRBV7-2 and TRBJ2-2): GAGVSQSPSNKVTEKGKDVELRCDPISGHTALYWYRQSLGQGLEFLIYFQGNSAPDKSGLPSDRFSAERTGGSVSTLTIQRTQQEDSAVYLCASSLPLGRAGELFFGEGSRLTVL.

This clonotype has only a few counts. V usage is TRBV5-1 and J usage is TRBJ2-1; maybe TRBD2 (6 bases). From germline, CDR1 is SGHRS and CDR2 YFSETQ. The V gene lost 2 bases and the J gene lost 8 bases, with 20 bases spanning the gap. The CDR3 sequence is 16 residues long. The CDR3 spells CASSFFAGTSTDEQFF. The CDR3 DNA reads TGCGCCAGCAGCTTCTTTGCGGGGACTTCGACGGATGAGCAGTTCTTC.

The chain couples TRBV7-2 to TRBJ2-7, with D perhaps assigned TRBD1 or TRBD2 (5 bases each). Germline CDR1 reads SGHTA; CDR2 reads FQGNSA. This CDR3 has 12 residues. The ends were cut back, 2 bases at V and 4 bases at J, with 6 bases in the middle. The CDR3 DNA follows: TGTGCCAGCAGCTTATGGGGGTACGAGCAGTACTTC. It translates to CASSLWGYEQYF.

Ten or more counts support this clonotype. This chain connects TRBV5-1 to TRBJ2-7; the match to TRBD1 covers 9 bases. Trimming took 1 base from V and 5 from J; bases not matched to a gene: 4. Per the germline V gene, CDR1 is SGHRS and CDR2 is YFSETQ. There are 14 residues in the CDR3. The CDR3 DNA reads as TGCGCCAGCAGCTTGTTGGGACAGGGCGACGAGCAGTACGTC. Translating gives CASSLLGQGDEQYV.

The chain uses TRBV6-2 or TRBV6-3 and TRBJ2-3; maybe TRBD2 (7 bases). Germline V gives CDR1 MNHEY, CDR2 SVGEGT. The CDR3 has 16 amino acids. The V end was cut by 8 bases, the J end by 5 bases, with 23 bases between. In DNA, the CDR3 is TGTGCCAGCTTGAACGGGGGGCTAGCGCGTAAAGATACGCAGTATTTT. It specifies CASLNGGLARKDTQYF.

The rearrangement joins TRBV12-3 or TRBV12-4 to TRBJ2-1; 10 bases align to TRBD2. V lost 1 base to trimming and J lost 8 bases; unmatched junction nucleotides: 8. CDR3 length: 16 amino acids. The CDR3 region has the DNA TGTGCCAGCAGTTTAGAAGGGACTAGCGTTCATTATGAGCAGTTCTTC. This translates into CASSLEGTSVHYEQFF.

This clonotype was seen ten or more times. The chain links TRBV2 to TRBJ1-6; TRBD1 aligns across 8 bases. V dropped 6 bases and J dropped 0; count of bases not matched to a gene: 4. This CDR3 spans 16 amino acids. Germline CDR1 reads SNHLY; CDR2 reads FYNNEI. The CDR3 DNA reads as TGTGCCAGCAGGGACAGGGCCAGCTCCTATAATTCACCCCTCCACTTT. This gives the protein CASRDRASSYNSPLHF.

This clonotype was seen a few times. Written as DNA, the CDR3 is TGTGCCAGTAGTATACGAACTAGCGACCCAGATACGCAGTATTTT. It codes for CASSIRTSDPDTQYF. J is TRBJ2-3 and V is TRBV19; 7 bases align to TRBD2. The junction had 6 bases not matched to a gene; V was cut back by 2 bases and J by 4 bases. CDR1 is LNHDA, CDR2 SQIVND, per germline (reference sequence). The CDR3 runs 15 residues.

This chain links TRBV21-1 with TRBJ2-7; TRBD1 is the table's D call, not checked against the DNA. TRBV21-1 is marked as a pseudogene. The CDR3 consists of 16 residues. For the CDR3, the DNA is TGTGCCAGCAGCAAACGCCGGGACAGGAACTCCTACGAGCAGTACTTC. Protein product: CASSKRRDRNSYEQYF.

The chain carries TRBV5-1 and TRBJ1-2; the match to TRBD1 covers 8 bases. CDR3 length equals 13 residues. Per germline, CDR1 SGHRS and CDR2 YFSETQ. Trimming took 5 bases from V and 4 from J; bases not matched to a gene: 4. For the CDR3, the DNA is TGCGCCAGCAGGGAGCAGGGGGCCTATGGCTACACCTTC. This codes for CASREQGAYGYTF. Looking up the rest from reference TRBV5-1 and TRBJ1-2 gives the full variable domain: KAGVTQTPRYLIKTRGQQVTLSCSPISGHRSVSWYQQTPGQGLQFLFEYFSETQRNKGNFPGRFSGRQFSNSRSEMNVSTLELGDSALYLCASREQGAYGYTFGSGTRLTVV.

This rearrangement joins TRBV27 to TRBJ2-2; TRBD2 agrees at 15 bases. This CDR3 region has 20 residues. Germline V CDR1 and CDR2: MNHEY, SMNVEV (reference sequence). The V segment lost 3 bases and the J segment 3 bases; nucleotides outside the gene matches: 11. Here the CDR3 reads CASSLGIGTSGGPDTGELFF. CDR3 nucleotide sequence: TGTGCCAGCAGTTTGGGGATAGGGACTAGCGGGGGGCCCGACACCGGGGAGCTGTTTTTT.

This clonotype has just a few counts. The chain links TRBV11-2 to TRBJ2-1, with 7 bases aligning to TRBD1. The CDR3 loop spans 16 amino acids. With 6 bases clipped from V and 4 bases from J, the junction kept 12 bases outside the gene matches. The V gene's germline CDR1 is SGHAT and CDR2 FQNNGV. The CDR3: CASRPPTGTAYNEQFF. The CDR3 DNA sequence: TGTGCCAGCAGACCGCCTACCGGGACAGCTTACAATGAGCAGTTCTTC.